A selection of T cell receptor beta chains follows, all from one sample in a study of a mutant IDH1 vaccine in newly diagnosed glioma. Assay used: immunoSEQ multiplex PCR; TCRdb lists only in-frame clones, some missing. The sample lists about 42,000 clones; approximately 83% were seen once. These receptors' antigens are unknown. Source: PBMCs, taken from a glioma patient whose treatment included an IDH1 peptide vaccine. Every receptor here comes from a man aged 40-49 years with glioma. CDR3s include the opening cysteine and the closing phenylalanine or tryptophan.

CDR3: CASSLRRGNTEAFF
V: TRBV11-2

CDR3: CASTRTAYFQGEQFF
V: TRBV27

CDR3: CASSRSTGSSDTQYF
V: TRBV4-3

CDR3: CASSEGYTQYF
V: TRBV10-2

CDR3: CASSFLRTGLYEQYF
V: TRBV7-9

CDR3: CASSSGTTNTGELFF
V: TRBV5-1

CDR3: CASSNIGSYGYTF
V: TRBV6-6

CDR3: CASSPWGSGELFF
V: TRBV13

CDR3: CASSYSSGGPYTQYF
V: TRBV6-5

CDR3: CASSSGTSGSHTQYF
V: TRBV11-3

CDR3: CASSYSRQPLNGYTF
V: TRBV6-5

CDR3: CASSEVGVAYEQYF
V: TRBV6-1

CDR3: CASSLVGTALAKNIQYF
V: TRBV7-2

CDR3: CASSSGTGQETQYF
V: TRBV5-1

CDR3: CASSPGPLSTEAFF
V: TRBV9

CDR3: CASKGGSPPRTQYF
V: TRBV19

CDR3: CASSLGGSKGEQFF
V: TRBV7-2

CDR3: CASTDSGSVYEQYF
V: TRBV6-5

CDR3: CASSPYGRRGLNYGYTF
V: TRBV4-1

CDR3: CASTPLQLGTGELFF
V: TRBV7-2

CDR3: CASSGGEGWETQYF
V: TRBV6-1

CDR3: CASSVEQRTPNEKLFF
V: TRBV6-1

CDR3: CASSQAETSARRRANNEQFF
V: TRBV4-2

CDR3: CASSPRGGTADTQYF
V: TRBV11-2

CDR3: CASSATTGLRGTQYF
V: TRBV5-1

CDR3: CATTNPGQGYGYTF
V: TRBV10-3

CDR3: CASSLNTGSYEQYF
V: TRBV7-9

CDR3: CASSYDRAKAFF
V: TRBV13

CDR3: CASSLKGQGAGKLFF
V: TRBV5-1